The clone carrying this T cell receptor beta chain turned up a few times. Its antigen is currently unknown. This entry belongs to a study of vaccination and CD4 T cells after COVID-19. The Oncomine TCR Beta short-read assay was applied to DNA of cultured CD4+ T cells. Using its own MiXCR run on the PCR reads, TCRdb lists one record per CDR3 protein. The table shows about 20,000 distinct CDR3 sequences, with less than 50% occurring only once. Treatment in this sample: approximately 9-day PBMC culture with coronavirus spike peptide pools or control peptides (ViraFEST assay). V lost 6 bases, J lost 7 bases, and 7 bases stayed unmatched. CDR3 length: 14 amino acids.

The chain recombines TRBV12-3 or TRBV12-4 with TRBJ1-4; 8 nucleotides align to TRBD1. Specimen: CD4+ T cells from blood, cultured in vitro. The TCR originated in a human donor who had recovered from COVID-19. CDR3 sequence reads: CASSRDRGGEKLFF. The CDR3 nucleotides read TGTGCCAGCAGCCGCGACAGGGGAGGTGAAAAACTGTTTTTT.